This TCR beta chain was captured by sequencing in a study of blood T cell repertoires in COVID-19. Using immunoSEQ multiplex PCR, the repertoire was profiled, and TCRdb retains in-frame clones only, with some absent. The sample lists around 380,000 clones, more than 70% occurring once. CDR1 and CDR2 (germline): LNHDA, SQIVND (reference sequence). V lost 5 bases to trimming and J lost 2 bases; unmatched junction nucleotides: 9. The CDR3 extends over 15 amino acids. The TCR originated in a man aged 30 to 39 who had recovered from COVID-19. V and J are TRBV19 and TRBJ2-7; 7 bases line up with TRBD1. The sequencing sample was made of PBMCs or T cells enriched from blood (not recorded which). CDR3: CASSPPTGAAYEQYF. The CDR3 region has the DNA TGTGCCAGTAGTCCCCCCACAGGGGCAGCCTACGAGCAGTACTTC.